This T cell receptor (beta chain) derives from a study of cytomegalovirus exposure and HLA in healthy donors. PCR employed 60 Vbeta and 13 Jbeta primers. Generated by immunoSEQ multiplex PCR, the TCRdb table keeps only in-frame clones and is missing some. Altogether over 110,000 clones are present, roughly four fifths being singletons, with the ten largest covering 8.8%. This clone appeared once. The junction and the germline gene differ at one end; a read error may be behind it. The germline V gene has CDR1 SSHAT and CDR2 FNYEAQ (reference sequence). This CDR3 is 13 amino acids long. The receptor's source is a woman in her 50s in good health and CMV-seropositive. Sequenced input: PBMCs. The chain links TRBV7-7 to TRBJ2-3, with D tentatively TRBD2 (5 bases). For the CDR3, the DNA is TGTGCTAGCAGCTTAGACTACACAGATACGCAGTATTTT. Its translation: CASSLDYTDTQYF.